Reported below is one TCR beta chain. This entry belongs to a study of type 1 and type 2 diabetes patients. The V gene's germline CDR1 is LGHDT and CDR2 YNNKEL (reference sequence). Trimming at V came to 3 bases and at J to 10 bases, leaving 3 bases not matched to a gene. The length of the CDR3 is 12 residues. Amplification started from genomic DNA. Amplification of the beta chain CDR3 used 30 forward and 13 reverse multiplex primers. TCRdb ran MiXCR on the multiplex PCR reads and lists one entry per CDR3 protein. This table holds a few hundred thousand distinct CDR3 sequences, around 47% found once. The V call is TRBV3-1, the J call TRBJ1-1; 9 bases match TRBD1. The receptor's source is a man younger than 35 with type 2 diabetes. The material sequenced was peripheral blood mononuclear cells (PBMCs). As DNA, the CDR3 is TGTGCCAGCAGCCATAGACAGGGGGTAGCTTTCTTT. Encoded protein: CASSHRQGVAFF.